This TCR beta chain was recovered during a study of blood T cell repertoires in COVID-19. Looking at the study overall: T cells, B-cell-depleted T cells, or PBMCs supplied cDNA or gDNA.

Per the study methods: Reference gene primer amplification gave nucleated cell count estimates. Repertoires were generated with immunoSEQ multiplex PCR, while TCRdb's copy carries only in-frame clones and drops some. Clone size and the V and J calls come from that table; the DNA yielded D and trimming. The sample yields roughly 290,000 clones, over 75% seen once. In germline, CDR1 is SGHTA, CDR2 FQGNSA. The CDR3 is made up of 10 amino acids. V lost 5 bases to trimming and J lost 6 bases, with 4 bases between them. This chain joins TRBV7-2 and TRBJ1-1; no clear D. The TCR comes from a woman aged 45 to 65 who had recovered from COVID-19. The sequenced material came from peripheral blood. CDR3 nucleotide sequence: TGTGCCAGCAGCGAGTCTGAAGCTTTCTTT. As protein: CASSESEAFF.